What follows are 24 T cell receptor beta chains derived from one specimen sequenced in a study of T cells in Graves' hyperthyroidism and ophthalmopathy. TCR beta CDR3 regions were amplified from RNA transcripts. TCR CDR3 regions were first amplified by RT-PCR with HTBI primers. In TCRdb, the multiplex PCR reads were re-called with MiXCR into one record per CDR3 protein. The sample lists some 370,000 distinct CDR3 sequences; roughly 15% were seen once. The source material was blood. These receptors came from a woman under 40 with Graves' hyperthyroidism that later progressed to Graves' ophthalmopathy.

This chain's CDR3 is CASSPWDNNQPQHF. Here the CDR3 DNA reads TGTGCCAGCAGCCCCTGGGACAATAATCAGCCCCAGCATTTT. The chain links TRBV3-1 to TRBJ1-5; a possible D gene is TRBD1 (6 bases). The CDR3 has 14 residues. Trimming took 4 bases from V and 4 from J, leaving 11 bases between them. The germline V gene encodes CDR1 LGHDT and CDR2 YNNKEL (reference sequence).

This clonotype has at least ten counts. The chain is built from TRBV18 and TRBJ2-3; the D is unclear. Germline V CDR1 and CDR2: KGHSH, LQKENI. This CDR3 is 12 amino acids long. Trimming cost V 0 bases and J 3 bases, with 1 base left between them. CDR3 nucleotide sequence: TGTGCCAGCTCACCACCAACAGATACGCAGTATTTT. It encodes CASSPPTDTQYF. The complete variable domain, with remaining parts taken from reference TRBV18 and TRBJ2-3, reads NAGVMQNPRHLVRRRGQEARLRCSPMKGHSHVYWYRQLPEEGLKFMVYLQKENIIDESGMPKERFSAEFPKEGPSILRIQQVVRGDSAAYFCASSPPTDTQYFGPGTRLTVL.

V gene TRBV19 combines with J gene TRBJ1-2; perhaps TRBD1 as D (5 bases). The CDR3 is 13 residues long. The germline V gene has CDR1 LNHDA and CDR2 SQIVND (reference sequence). Trimming removed 5 bases from V and 5 bases from J, with 12 bases in between. This CDR3 is CASSGRQTYGYTF. The CDR3 DNA sequence: TGTGCCAGTAGTGGCAGACAGACGTATGGCTACACCTTC.

This clonotype was counted ten times or more. The J gene is TRBJ2-2, the V gene TRBV4-1; 13 bases are shared with TRBD2. The CDR3 totals 15 residues. CDR1 MGHRA and CDR2 YSYEKL come from the germline V gene. Trimming cost V 3 bases and J 7 bases; bases outside gene matches: 2. CDR3 residues: CASSQGLAGYGELFF. Written as DNA, the CDR3 is TGCGCCAGCAGCCAGGGACTAGCGGGATACGGGGAGCTGTTTTTT.

This clonotype has a count of ten or more. V is TRBV28 and J is TRBJ1-5; TRBD1 matches 7 bases. J lost 8 bases, V lost 6 bases, and 13 bases had no gene match. Germline CDR1 MDHEN, CDR2 SYDVKM. CDR3 length: 15 residues. The CDR3 is CASRILGGAGEPQHF. The CDR3 DNA is TGTGCCAGCAGGATCCTAGGGGGCGCAGGGGAGCCCCAGCATTTT.

This clonotype came up a few times. The chain links TRBV7-9 to TRBJ1-1; D uncertain. V dropped 1 base and J dropped 0 bases, with 9 bases sitting between them. Germline values: CDR1 SEHNR, CDR2 FQNEAQ (reference sequence). CDR3 length: 15 residues. The CDR3 here is CASSLGYSVNTEAFF. CDR3 sequence (DNA): TGTGCCAGCAGCTTAGGCTACAGCGTGAACACTGAAGCTTTCTTT. The whole variable domain, filled in from reference TRBV7-9 and TRBJ1-1, reads DTGVSQNPRHKITKRGQNVTFRCDPISEHNRLYWYRQTLGQGPEFLTYFQNEAQLEKSRLLSDRFSAERPKGSFSTLEIQRTEQGDSAMYLCASSLGYSVNTEAFFGQGTRLTVV.

The table lists this clonotype with many counts. This chain links TRBV5-1 with TRBJ2-3; weak D call: TRBD1 (5 bases). CDR3 size: 14 residues. The germline gives CDR1 SGHRS, CDR2 YFSETQ. V dropped 0 bases and J dropped 6 bases, with 11 bases sitting between them. The CDR3 reads CASSLGRAGDTQYF. The CDR3 DNA sequence: TGCGCCAGCAGCTTGGGTAGGGCAGGGGATACGCAGTATTTT.

This clonotype was counted ten times or more. The chain carries TRBV5-1 and TRBJ2-4; D might be TRBD1 (6 bases). V dropped 4 bases and J dropped 0 bases, with 11 bases sitting between them. Germline V CDR1 and CDR2: SGHRS, YFSETQ. This CDR3 comprises 15 residues. In nucleotides, the CDR3 is TGCGCCAGCAGCCTGGGACATTTAGCCAAAAACATTCAGTACTTC. Translation gives CASSLGHLAKNIQYF. The full variable domain, completed using reference TRBV5-1 and TRBJ2-4, is KAGVTQTPRYLIKTRGQQVTLSCSPISGHRSVSWYQQTPGQGLQFLFEYFSETQRNKGNFPGRFSGRQFSNSRSEMNVSTLELGDSALYLCASSLGHLAKNIQYFGAGTRLSVL.

The gene calls are TRBV6-5 and TRBJ1-2; D is ambiguous. The CDR3 runs to 15 residues. V was trimmed by 0 bases and J by 6 bases, leaving 14 bases between them. Germline loops: CDR1 MNHEY, CDR2 SVGAGI. CDR3 protein: CASSYSAADRDGYTF. The CDR3 DNA reads as TGTGCCAGCAGTTACTCGGCGGCCGACCGGGATGGCTACACCTTC.

In its sample, this clonotype was seen many times. The chain has TRBV9 and TRBJ2-1; no clear D. The CDR3 is made up of 13 amino acids. V was pared by 5 bases and J by 6 bases, with 12 bases between. Germline CDR1 reads SGDLS; CDR2 reads YYNGEE. The CDR3 protein is CASSENSPNEQFF. CDR3 bases: TGTGCCAGCAGTGAGAACTCTCCCAATGAGCAGTTCTTC.

This clonotype was seen many times. The CDR3 DNA reads as TGTGCCAGCAGCGAAATACTAGCGGGGGGCGCCTACGAGCAGTACTTC. It codes for CASSEILAGGAYEQYF. The gene calls are TRBV28 and TRBJ2-7, with TRBD2 matching over 12 bases. Germline V gene data show CDR1 as MDHEN and CDR2 as SYDVKM. Unmatched junction bases numbered 8, after V lost 6 bases and J lost 2 bases. The CDR3 sequence is 16 residues long.

This clonotype was seen at least ten times. The chain employs TRBV2 and TRBJ2-7; 10 bases fit TRBD2. The ends lost 4 bases at V and 2 bases at J; junction bases unmatched: 5. The CDR3 is 15 residues long. The germline V gene has CDR1 SNHLY and CDR2 FYNNEI. The CDR3 DNA follows: TGTGCCAGCAGTGGAGGTAGCGGGGGGACCTACGAGCAGTACTTC. This codes for CASSGGSGGTYEQYF.

The genes are TRBV27 and TRBJ2-1, with a weak D call TRBD2 (6 bases). With 9 bases removed from V and 2 bases from J, the gap between germline ends came to 11 bases. The length of the CDR3 is 13 residues. Germline CDR1 and CDR2: MNHEY and SMNVEV (reference sequence). CDR3 in amino acids: CARSGLAYNEQFF. DNA of the CDR3: TGTGCCAGGAGCGGGCTCGCCTACAATGAGCAGTTCTTC.

This chain links TRBV2 with TRBJ2-3; 12 nucleotides agree with TRBD1. This CDR3 contains 15 residues. Germline V CDR1 and CDR2: SNHLY, FYNNEI. The V gene end was trimmed by 8 bases and the J gene end by 6 bases; junction bases not matched to a gene: 9. The CDR3 sequence: CASLDRDRGPDTQYF. The CDR3 bases are TGTGCCAGCCTGGACCGGGACAGGGGGCCCGATACGCAGTATTTT.

This clonotype has a count of ten or more. J is TRBJ2-3 and V is TRBV12-3 or TRBV12-4; D call uncertain. With 1 base removed from V and 3 bases from J, the gap between germline ends came to 11 bases. The CDR3 runs 15 residues. The CDR3 spells CASSLGGPRTDTQYF. The CDR3 coding sequence is TGTGCCAGCAGTTTAGGCGGACCTAGAACAGATACGCAGTATTTT.

This clonotype has at least ten counts. The V call is TRBV7-2, the J call TRBJ2-1; 8 bases agree with TRBD2. CDR3 length equals 13 residues. V shed 4 bases, J shed 12 bases, and the junction held 8 bases outside the gene matches. From germline, CDR1 is SGHTA and CDR2 FQGNSA. CDR3 nucleotide sequence: TGTGCCAGCAGCTCTTTCGGGAGGGATTGGCAGTTCTTC. Translated, it gives CASSSFGRDWQFF.

In this sample, this clonotype turned up many times. J is TRBJ2-7 and V is TRBV2; weak D call: TRBD1 (6 bases). Per germline, CDR1 SNHLY and CDR2 FYNNEI. Trimming took 6 bases from V and 2 from J, leaving 11 bases between them. The CDR3 totals 13 residues. This chain's CDR3 is CASSLRTAYEQYF. CDR3 nucleotides: TGTGCCAGCAGCCTAAGGACAGCCTACGAGCAGTACTTC.

The rearrangement joins TRBV20-1 to TRBJ2-7; 8 positions agree with TRBD1. J lost 2 bases, V lost 0 bases, and 3 bases had no gene match. Germline lookup yields CDR1 DFQATT and CDR2 SNEGSKA (reference sequence). The CDR3 consists of 14 residues. CDR3 region: CSARDLQGAYEQYF. Here the CDR3 DNA reads TGCAGTGCTAGAGATCTACAGGGGGCCTACGAGCAGTACTTC.

V gene TRBV7-9 combines with J gene TRBJ2-5; D gene uncertain. This CDR3 comprises 16 residues. Germline V lookup: CDR1 SEHNR, CDR2 FQNEAQ (reference sequence). V lost 3 bases to trimming and J lost 2 bases, with 16 bases between them. CDR3 amino acids: CASSFITEKIQETQYF. In nucleotides, the CDR3 is TGTGCCAGCAGCTTTATAACAGAGAAAATTCAAGAGACCCAGTACTTC.

This clonotype has a count of ten or more. The rearrangement uses TRBV28 and TRBJ2-5; TRBD2 agrees at 7 bases. Germline V gene sequence: CDR1 MDHEN, CDR2 SYDVKM. The V and J ends lost 5 bases and 3 bases, in that order; junction bases with no gene match: 12. The CDR3 runs 16 residues. The CDR3: CASSAPGTTSKETQYF. The CDR3 coding sequence is TGTGCCAGCAGTGCCCCCGGGACTACGTCTAAAGAGACCCAGTACTTC.

This clonotype has a single count. The J gene is TRBJ1-5, the V gene TRBV28; 9 bases agree with TRBD1. After removal of 2 bases from V and 0 bases from J, the junction contained 17 bases not matched to a gene. The germline gives CDR1 MDHEN, CDR2 SYDVKM. CDR3 length equals 21 residues. In nucleotides, the CDR3 is TGTGCCAGCAGTTTAGAAGTCCTGGGGCGGGACAGGGACCATAGCAATCAGCCCCAGCATTTT. Translating it yields CASSLEVLGRDRDHSNQPQHF.

There are a few counts of this clonotype. V usage is TRBV7-9 and J usage is TRBJ2-7, with D perhaps TRBD1 (6 bases). The V gene's germline CDR1 is SEHNR and CDR2 FQNEAQ (reference sequence). The CDR3 length is 16 residues. The V gene lost 0 bases and the J gene lost 0 bases, with 12 bases spanning the gap. The CDR3 protein is CASSLAITGYSYEQYF. The DNA for the CDR3 is TGTGCCAGCAGCTTAGCCATTACAGGGTACTCCTACGAGCAGTACTTC.

This clonotype was seen many times. The rearrangement uses TRBV6-5 and TRBJ2-2; no firm D call. The CDR3 has 16 residues. CDR1 and CDR2 from the germline V gene are MNHEY and SVGAGI. With 2 bases removed from V and 1 base from J, the gap between germline ends came to 11 bases. This CDR3 reads CASSYGSPMNTGELFF. DNA of the CDR3: TGTGCCAGCAGTTACGGATCGCCAATGAACACCGGGGAGCTGTTTTTT.

The V gene is TRBV18, the J gene TRBJ2-5; the D gene is possibly TRBD2 (7 bases). This CDR3 is built from 16 residues. V lost 1 base and J 2 bases, leaving 14 bases between the germline ends. Germline V gives CDR1 KGHSH, CDR2 LQKENI. The CDR3 bases are TGTGCCAGCTCACCACGTACGGGGAGGGGGCAAGAGACCCAGTACTTC. Encoded protein: CASSPRTGRGQETQYF.